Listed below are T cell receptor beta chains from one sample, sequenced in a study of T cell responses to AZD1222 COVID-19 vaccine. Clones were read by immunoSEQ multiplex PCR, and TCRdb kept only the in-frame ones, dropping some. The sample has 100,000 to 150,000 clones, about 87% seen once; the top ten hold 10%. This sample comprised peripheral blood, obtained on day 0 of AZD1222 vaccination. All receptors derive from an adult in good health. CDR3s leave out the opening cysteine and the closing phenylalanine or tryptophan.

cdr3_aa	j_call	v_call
ASSTQTGGSGNTIY	TRBJ1-3	TRBV5-1
ASRSQGNEQF	TRBJ2-1	TRBV11-3
ASRVGRFSTDTQY	TRBJ2-3	TRBV7-9
ASSPLGQGGYT	TRBJ1-2	TRBV18
ASSYGTGAGANVLT	TRBJ2-6	TRBV5-5
ASIEDRSGNTIY	TRBJ1-3	TRBV7-9
ASSLVPGGNQPQH	TRBJ1-5	TRBV7-2
ASSLEATGGLSNQPQH	TRBJ1-5	TRBV7-9
ASRPSGRGGTGELF	TRBJ2-2	TRBV10-2
ASSETSGGSYNEQF	TRBJ2-1	TRBV25-1
ASSLNPGPGELF	TRBJ2-2	TRBV5-4
ASSQDYRIRDTQY	TRBJ2-3	TRBV4-2